This is a list of T cell receptor beta chains from one sample in a study of CD8 T cells in ankylosing spondylitis. TCRdb re-analysed the 5' RACE reads in MiXCR, keeping a single row per CDR3 protein. Here the sample spans roughly 490,000 distinct CDR3 sequences, about 5.4% being singletons. The specimen sequenced was blood, either unsorted or a sorted T cell fraction (not recorded which). These receptors were collected from a male donor with ankylosing spondylitis. The CDR3 runs from the conserved cysteine through the conserved F or W. Each record gives: clone size, V gene, J gene, D gene, CDR3 DNA, CDR3 protein. D genes are given only for firm matches. Rows give clone size only sometimes, using once, few, many, or a class for an expanded clone.

size: many
V: TRBV29-1
J: TRBJ2-7
D: NA
DNA: TGCAGCGTTGATACGCGGGATCCCTACGAGCAGTACTTC
CDR3: CSVDTRDPYEQYF

size: few
V: TRBV7-9
J: TRBJ2-1
D: TRBD2
DNA: TGTGCCAGCAGCTTAGCTAAGCGGGGGAGCTCCTACAATGAGCAGTTCTTC
CDR3: CASSLAKRGSSYNEQFF

size: many
V: TRBV20-1
J: TRBJ2-5
D: NA
DNA: TGCAGTGCTAGAGATCGGCAGTCCCAAGAGACCCAGTACTTC
CDR3: CSARDRQSQETQYF

size: NA
V: TRBV5-1
J: TRBJ2-3
D: NA
DNA: TGCGCCAGCAGCTTGGGCTTGCGGGGGCCCCGCGAAGATACGCAGTATTTT
CDR3: CASSLGLRGPREDTQYF

size: many
V: TRBV9
J: TRBJ2-1
D: TRBD2
DNA: TGTGCCAGCAGCGAAGGGACTAGCGGGGGTAATGAGCAGTTCTTC
CDR3: CASSEGTSGGNEQFF

size: many
V: TRBV12-3/TRBV12-4
J: TRBJ2-1
D: TRBD2
DNA: TGTGCCAGCAGTTTAGGATTTGGGGCTAGCGGGAGGACTTACAATGAGCAGTTCTTC
CDR3: CASSLGFGASGRTYNEQFF

size: NA
V: TRBV10-2
J: TRBJ2-1
D: NA
DNA: TGCGCCAGCAAGGACCTGAGGGGGAGACCGAGCTCCTACAATGAGCAGTTCTTC
CDR3: CASKDLRGRPSSYNEQFF

size: few
V: TRBV11-2
J: TRBJ1-6
D: NA
DNA: TGTGCCAGCAGCGCGTCCCTCCGGGCTGCATACTCACCCCTCCACTTT
CDR3: CASSASLRAAYSPLHF

size: many
V: TRBV20-1
J: TRBJ1-5
D: NA
DNA: TGCAGTGCTCACCTGGGCGGTAGCAATCAGCCCCAGCATTTT
CDR3: CSAHLGGSNQPQHF

size: many
V: TRBV4-2
J: TRBJ2-3
D: NA
DNA: TGTGCCAGCAGCCAGGGGGACTCCCCAAATACGCAGTATTTT
CDR3: CASSQGDSPNTQYF

size: many
V: TRBV6-4
J: TRBJ2-2
D: NA
DNA: TGTGCCAGCAGTGCATCGACCACGCCTTTCACCGGGGAGCTGTTTTTT
CDR3: CASSASTTPFTGELFF